The T cell receptor beta chain under discussion was sequenced for a study of T cell repertoires in cytomegalovirus infection. On the study more broadly: The public TCR beta signatures pointed to both CMV infection and matching HLA type.

This CDR3 spans 16 amino acids. V gave up 10 bases and J gave up 1 base, with 22 bases separating them. Germline CDR1 reads MNHGY; CDR2 reads SAAAGT. On this clonotype: A read error may be the cause here, since a much bigger clone is one base away.

In TCRdb, the reads were re-called with MiXCR into one record per CDR3 protein. The data show around 530,000 distinct CDR3 sequences, with 15% to 20% seen just once and 24% held by the top ten. V is TRBV6-8 and J is TRBJ1-1, with D possibly matching TRBD1 (6 bases). This clonotype originated in a human donor in good health (CMV status not recorded). Some clones in this sample may be carry-over from other donors' samples. The sequenced sample was CD8+ T cells from PBMCs. In DNA form, the CDR3 reads TGTGCCAACATCAAGCCCCAGGGGCGAAGGAACACTGAAGCTTTCTTT. Its translation is CANIKPQGRRNTEAFF.